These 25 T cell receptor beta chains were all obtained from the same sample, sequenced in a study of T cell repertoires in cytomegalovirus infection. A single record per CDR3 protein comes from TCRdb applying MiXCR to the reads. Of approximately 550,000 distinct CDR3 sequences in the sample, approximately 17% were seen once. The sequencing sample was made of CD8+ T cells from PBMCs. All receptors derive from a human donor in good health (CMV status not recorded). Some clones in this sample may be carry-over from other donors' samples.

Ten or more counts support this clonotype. The CDR3: CASGLAQGTEAFF. The CDR3 nucleotides read TGTGCTAGTGGTTTGGCCCAGGGCACTGAAGCTTTCTTT. This chain connects TRBV12-5 to TRBJ1-1; tentatively, D is TRBD1 (5 bases). The germline CDR1 and CDR2 sequences are LGHNT and FRNRAP. The CDR3 length is 13 residues. V gave up 1 base and J gave up 4 bases, with 7 bases separating them.

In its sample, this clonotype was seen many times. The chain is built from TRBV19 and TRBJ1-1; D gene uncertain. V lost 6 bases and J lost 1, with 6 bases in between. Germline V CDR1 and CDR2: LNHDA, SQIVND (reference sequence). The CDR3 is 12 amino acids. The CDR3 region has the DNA TGTGCCAGTAGAGCACAGAACACTGAAGCTTTCTTT. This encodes CASRAQNTEAFF.

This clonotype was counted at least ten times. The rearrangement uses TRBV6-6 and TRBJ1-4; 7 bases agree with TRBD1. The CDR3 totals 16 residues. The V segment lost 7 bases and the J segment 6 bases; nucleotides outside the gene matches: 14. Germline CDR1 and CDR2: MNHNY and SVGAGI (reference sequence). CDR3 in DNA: TGTGCCAGCACCGAACGGAGTGCAGGGGGGTATGAAAAACTGTTTTTT. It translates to CASTERSAGGYEKLFF.

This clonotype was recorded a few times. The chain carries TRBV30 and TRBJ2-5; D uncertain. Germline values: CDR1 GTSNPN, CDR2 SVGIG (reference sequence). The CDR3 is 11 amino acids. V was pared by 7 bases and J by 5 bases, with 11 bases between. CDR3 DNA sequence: TGTGCCTCGACCTTGGATGAGACCCAGTACTTC. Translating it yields CASTLDETQYF.

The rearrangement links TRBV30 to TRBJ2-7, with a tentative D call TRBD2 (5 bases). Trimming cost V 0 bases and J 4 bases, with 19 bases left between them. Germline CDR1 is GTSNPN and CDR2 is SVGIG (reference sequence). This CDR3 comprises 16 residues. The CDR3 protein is CAWSVRTRGSGYEQYF. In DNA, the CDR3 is TGTGCCTGGAGTGTACGCACGAGAGGGTCGGGATACGAGCAGTACTTC.

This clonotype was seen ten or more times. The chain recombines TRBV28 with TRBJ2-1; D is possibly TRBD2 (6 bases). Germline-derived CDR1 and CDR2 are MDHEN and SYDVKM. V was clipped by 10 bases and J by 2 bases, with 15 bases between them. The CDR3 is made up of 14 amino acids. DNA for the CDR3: TGTGCCACCCTGGGAAGACTAGCCTACAATGAGCAGTTCTTC. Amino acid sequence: CATLGRLAYNEQFF.

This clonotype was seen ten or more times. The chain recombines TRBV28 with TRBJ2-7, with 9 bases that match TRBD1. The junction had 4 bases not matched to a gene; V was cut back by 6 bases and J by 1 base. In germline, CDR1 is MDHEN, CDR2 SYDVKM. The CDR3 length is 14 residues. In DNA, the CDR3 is TGTGCCAGCAGAACCGGGACAGGGTCCTACGAGCAGTACTTC. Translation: CASRTGTGSYEQYF.

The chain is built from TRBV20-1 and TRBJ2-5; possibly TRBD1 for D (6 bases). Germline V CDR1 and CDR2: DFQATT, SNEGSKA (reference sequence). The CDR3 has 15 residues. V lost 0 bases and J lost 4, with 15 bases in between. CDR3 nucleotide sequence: TGCAGTGCTAGAGATGAAGGAAGACAGGTAGAGACCCAGTACTTC. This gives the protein CSARDEGRQVETQYF.

The CDR3 loop is CAWSVLGQGNNEQFF. DNA for the CDR3: TGTGCCTGGAGTGTGTTGGGACAGGGGAATAATGAGCAGTTCTTC. The chain has TRBV30 and TRBJ2-1, with 10 positions matching TRBD1. Germline V CDR1 and CDR2: GTSNPN, SVGIG (reference sequence). J gave up 7 bases and V 0 bases, and 6 bases lay outside the gene matches. The CDR3 spans 15 residues.

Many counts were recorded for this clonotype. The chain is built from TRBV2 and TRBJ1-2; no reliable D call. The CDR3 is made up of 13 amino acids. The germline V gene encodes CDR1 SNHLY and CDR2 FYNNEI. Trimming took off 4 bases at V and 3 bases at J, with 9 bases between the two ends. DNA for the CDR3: TGTGCCAGCAGTGGGCGGCCGGACTATGGCTACACCTTC. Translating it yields CASSGRPDYGYTF.

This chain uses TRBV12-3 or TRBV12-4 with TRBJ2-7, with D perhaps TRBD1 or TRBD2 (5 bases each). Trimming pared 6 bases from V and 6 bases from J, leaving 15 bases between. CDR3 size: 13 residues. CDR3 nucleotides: TGTGCCAGCAGGGGACCGCCGACCGCCGAGCAGTACTTC. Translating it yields CASRGPPTAEQYF.

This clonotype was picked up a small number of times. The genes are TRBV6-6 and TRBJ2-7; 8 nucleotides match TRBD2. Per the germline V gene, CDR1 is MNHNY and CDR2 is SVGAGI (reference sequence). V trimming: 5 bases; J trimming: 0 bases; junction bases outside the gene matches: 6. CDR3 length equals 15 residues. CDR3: CASSLGAGVSYEQYF. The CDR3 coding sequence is TGTGCCAGCAGTCTAGGAGCGGGGGTCTCCTACGAGCAGTACTTC.

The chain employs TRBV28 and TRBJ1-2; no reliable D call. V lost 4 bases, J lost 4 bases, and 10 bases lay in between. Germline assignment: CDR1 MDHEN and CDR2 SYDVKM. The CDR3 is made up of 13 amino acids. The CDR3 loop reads CASSSRNGYGYTF. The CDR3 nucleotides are TGTGCCAGCAGTTCAAGGAACGGCTATGGCTACACCTTC.

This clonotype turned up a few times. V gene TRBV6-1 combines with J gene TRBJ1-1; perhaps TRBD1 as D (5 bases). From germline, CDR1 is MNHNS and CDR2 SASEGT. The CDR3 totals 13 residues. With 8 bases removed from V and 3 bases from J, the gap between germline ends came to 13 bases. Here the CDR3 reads CASRPGSYTEAFF. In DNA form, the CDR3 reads TGTGCCAGCCGCCCAGGGTCCTACACTGAAGCTTTCTTT.

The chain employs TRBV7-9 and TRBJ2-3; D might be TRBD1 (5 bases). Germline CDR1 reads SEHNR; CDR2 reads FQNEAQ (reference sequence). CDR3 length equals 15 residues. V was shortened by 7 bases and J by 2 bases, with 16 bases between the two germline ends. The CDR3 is CASTVQGSHTDTQYF. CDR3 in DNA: TGTGCCAGCACGGTTCAGGGCAGTCACACAGATACGCAGTATTTT.

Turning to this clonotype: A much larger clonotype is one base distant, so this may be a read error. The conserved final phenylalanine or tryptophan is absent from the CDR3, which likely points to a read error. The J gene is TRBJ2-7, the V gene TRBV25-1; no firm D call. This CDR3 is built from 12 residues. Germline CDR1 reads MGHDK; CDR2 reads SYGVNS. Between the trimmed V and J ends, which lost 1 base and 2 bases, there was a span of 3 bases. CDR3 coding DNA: TGTGCCAGCAGTGAATCTCCCTACGAGCAGTACTTA. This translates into CASSESPYEQYL.

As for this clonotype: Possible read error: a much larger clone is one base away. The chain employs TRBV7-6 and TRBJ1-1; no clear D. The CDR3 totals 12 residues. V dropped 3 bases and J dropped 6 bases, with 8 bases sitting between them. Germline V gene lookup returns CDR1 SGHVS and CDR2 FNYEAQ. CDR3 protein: CASSLDESEAFF. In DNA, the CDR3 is TGTGCCAGCAGCTTGGACGAGTCTGAAGCTTTCTTT.

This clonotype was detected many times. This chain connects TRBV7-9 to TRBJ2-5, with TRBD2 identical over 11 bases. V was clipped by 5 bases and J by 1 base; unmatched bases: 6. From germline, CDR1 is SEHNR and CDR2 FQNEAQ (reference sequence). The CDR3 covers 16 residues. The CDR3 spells CASSPRLAGPQETQYF. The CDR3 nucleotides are TGTGCCAGCAGCCCGAGACTAGCGGGACCCCAAGAGACCCAGTACTTC.

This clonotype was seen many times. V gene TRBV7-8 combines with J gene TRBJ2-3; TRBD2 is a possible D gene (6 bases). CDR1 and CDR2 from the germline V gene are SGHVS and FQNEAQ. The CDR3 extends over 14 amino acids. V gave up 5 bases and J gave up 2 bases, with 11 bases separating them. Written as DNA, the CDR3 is TGTGCCAGCAGCCGGCGGGACTTCACAGATACGCAGTATTTT. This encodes CASSRRDFTDTQYF.

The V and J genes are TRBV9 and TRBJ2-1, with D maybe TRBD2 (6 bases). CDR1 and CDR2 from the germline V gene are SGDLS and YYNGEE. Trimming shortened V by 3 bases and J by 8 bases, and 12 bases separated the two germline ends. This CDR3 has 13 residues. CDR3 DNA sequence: TGTGCCAGCAGCGGACACCGGGACTATGAGCAGTTCTTC. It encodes CASSGHRDYEQFF.

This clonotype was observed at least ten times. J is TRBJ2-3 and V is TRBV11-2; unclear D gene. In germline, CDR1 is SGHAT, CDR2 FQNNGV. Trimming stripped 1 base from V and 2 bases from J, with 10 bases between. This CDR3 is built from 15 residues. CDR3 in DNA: TGTGCCAGCAGCTTAGTTCCTAGATACACAGATACGCAGTATTTT. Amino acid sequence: CASSLVPRYTDTQYF.

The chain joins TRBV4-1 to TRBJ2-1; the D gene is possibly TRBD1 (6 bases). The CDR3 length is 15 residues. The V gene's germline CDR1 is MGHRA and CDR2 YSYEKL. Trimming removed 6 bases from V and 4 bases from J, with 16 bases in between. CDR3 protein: CASRPGRGDYNEQFF. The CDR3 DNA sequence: TGCGCCAGCAGGCCCGGCAGGGGAGATTACAATGAGCAGTTCTTC.

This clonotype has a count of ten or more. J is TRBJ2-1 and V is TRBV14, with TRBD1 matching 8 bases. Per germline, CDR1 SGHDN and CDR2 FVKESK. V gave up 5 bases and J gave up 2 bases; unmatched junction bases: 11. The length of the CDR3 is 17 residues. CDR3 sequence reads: CASSNRQGLAPYNEQFF. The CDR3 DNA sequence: TGTGCCAGCAGCAATCGACAGGGGCTTGCCCCCTACAATGAGCAGTTCTTC.

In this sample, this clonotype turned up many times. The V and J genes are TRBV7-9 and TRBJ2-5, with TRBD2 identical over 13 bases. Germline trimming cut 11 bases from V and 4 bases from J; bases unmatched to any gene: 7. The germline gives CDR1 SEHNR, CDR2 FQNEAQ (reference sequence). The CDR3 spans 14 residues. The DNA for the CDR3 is TGTGCCGGGGGACTAGCGGGATTCCCAGAGACCCAGTACTTC. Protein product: CAGGLAGFPETQYF.

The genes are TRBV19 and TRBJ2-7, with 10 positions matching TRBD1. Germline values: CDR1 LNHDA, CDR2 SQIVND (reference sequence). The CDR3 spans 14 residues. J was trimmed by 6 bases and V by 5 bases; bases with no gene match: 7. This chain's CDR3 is CASSLGQGFTEQYF. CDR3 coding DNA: TGTGCCAGTAGTTTGGGACAGGGGTTTACCGAGCAGTACTTC.